This entry lists 23 T cell receptor beta chains sequenced from one sample in a study of T cell changes during pregnancy in multiple sclerosis. Repertoires were generated with immunoSEQ multiplex PCR, while TCRdb's copy carries only in-frame clones and drops some. The data contain about 68,000 clones, approximately 90% of them singletons. The specimen comprised peripheral blood, sampled in the third trimester of pregnancy. These receptors originate from a female donor with multiple sclerosis, enrolled in a pregnancy study.

This chain links TRBV19 with TRBJ1-5, with D tentatively TRBD1 (6 bases). The V and J ends lost 8 bases and 5 bases respectively, with 13 bases between them. This CDR3 contains 13 residues. Per the germline V gene, CDR1 is LNHDA and CDR2 is SQIVND (reference sequence). The CDR3 loop is CASSGTTDQPQHF. In nucleotides, the CDR3 is TGTGCCAGTTCCGGGACAACAGATCAGCCCCAGCATTTT. Looking up the rest from reference TRBV19 and TRBJ1-5 gives the full variable domain: DGGITQSPKYLFRKEGQNVTLSCEQNLNHDAMYWYRQDPGQGLRLIYYSQIVNDFQKGDIAEGYSVSREKKESFPLTVTSAQKNPTAFYLCASSGTTDQPQHFGDGTRLSIL.

This clone was counted only a few times. The chain has TRBV7-2 and TRBJ1-2; TRBD1 aligns across 8 bases. The CDR3 sequence is 14 residues long. Per germline, CDR1 SGHTA and CDR2 FQGNSA. V trimming: 4 bases; J trimming: 8 bases; junction bases outside the gene matches: 9. The CDR3 protein is CASSSDRGLVGYTF. The CDR3 nucleotides read TGTGCCAGCAGCTCCGACAGGGGTTTGGTCGGCTACACCTTC.

V and J are TRBV27 and TRBJ2-1, with 9 bases fitting TRBD2. The germline gives CDR1 MNHEY, CDR2 SMNVEV (reference sequence). Trimming cost V 5 bases and J 2 bases; bases outside gene matches: 7. The CDR3 has 16 amino acids. For the CDR3, the DNA is TGTGCCAGCAGTCCAATAGCGGGAGTACCCTACAATGAGCAGTTCTTC. Residues: CASSPIAGVPYNEQFF.

The CDR3, as DNA: TGTGCCAGTAGTATAGACGCAGGGCCTGTTACTGAAGCTTTCTTT. Translating gives CASSIDAGPVTEAFF. V usage is TRBV19 and J usage is TRBJ1-1; a possible D gene is TRBD1 (5 bases). V gave up 0 bases and J gave up 5 bases, with 13 bases separating them. Germline V CDR1 and CDR2: LNHDA, SQIVND (reference sequence). The CDR3 has 15 residues. The full variable domain, in which reference TRBV19 and TRBJ1-1 provide the parts outside the CDR3, is DGGITQSPKYLFRKEGQNVTLSCEQNLNHDAMYWYRQDPGQGLRLIYYSQIVNDFQKGDIAEGYSVSREKKESFPLTVTSAQKNPTAFYLCASSIDAGPVTEAFFGQGTRLTVV.

V and J are TRBV30 and TRBJ1-3, with D maybe TRBD1 (5 bases). Germline V CDR1 and CDR2: GTSNPN, SVGIG (reference sequence). The germline V and J ends were trimmed by 4 bases and 1 base, with 14 bases remaining between them. The CDR3 is 15 residues long. This chain's CDR3 is CAWNGAGSSGNTIYF. The CDR3 DNA is TGTGCCTGGAACGGGGCGGGGAGTTCTGGAAACACCATATATTTT.

This rearrangement joins TRBV5-1 to TRBJ2-3, with D maybe TRBD2 (7 bases). Germline lookup yields CDR1 SGHRS and CDR2 YFSETQ. Between the trimmed V and J ends, which lost 2 bases and 1 base, there was a span of 17 bases. This CDR3 region has 17 residues. CDR3 sequence: CASSLALGGVGTDTQYF. The DNA of the CDR3 is TGCGCCAGCAGCTTAGCCCTAGGGGGGGTAGGCACAGATACGCAGTATTTT.

This chain uses TRBV5-8 with TRBJ2-7; no firm D call. Germline V gives CDR1 SGHTS, CDR2 YDEGEE. The CDR3 spans 11 residues. Trimming took 4 bases from V and 2 from J, leaving 4 bases between them. CDR3 sequence: CASSVTYEQYF. CDR3 nucleotide sequence: TGTGCCAGCAGCGTCACCTACGAGCAGTACTTC.

This sequence joins TRBV27 and TRBJ1-1; D gene uncertain. V lost 3 bases to trimming and J lost 1 base, with 6 bases between them. Looked up from germline, CDR1 is MNHEY and CDR2 is SMNVEV (reference sequence). This CDR3 is 13 amino acids long. CDR3: CASSFFRNTEAFF. The CDR3, as DNA: TGTGCCAGCAGTTTTTTCCGGAACACTGAAGCTTTCTTT.

V usage is TRBV9 and J usage is TRBJ2-2; TRBD1 agrees at 9 bases. The CDR3 runs 16 residues. Germline V gives CDR1 SGDLS, CDR2 YYNGEE. With V trimmed by 0 bases and J by 5 bases, 5 bases remained unmatched. CDR3 bases: TGTGCCAGCAGCGTAGGCTGGACAGGGGTAACCGGGGAGCTGTTTTTT. It yields the protein CASSVGWTGVTGELFF.

This chain connects TRBV6-5 to TRBJ1-3; D not certain. Trimming removed 0 bases from V and 3 bases from J, with 6 bases in between. Per germline, CDR1 MNHEY and CDR2 SVGAGI. The CDR3 covers 14 residues. The CDR3 sequence: CASSYSIYGNTIYF. CDR3 in DNA: TGTGCCAGCAGTTACTCTATTTATGGAAACACCATATATTTT.

The rearrangement links TRBV11-3 to TRBJ2-3; D call uncertain. CDR3 length: 15 amino acids. CDR1 is SGHNT, CDR2 YENEEA, per germline. Trimming took 1 base from V and 3 from J, leaving 11 bases between them. CDR3 sequence (DNA): TGTGCCAGCAGCTTAGGTTCAGGCGAGACAGATACGCAGTATTTT. Its protein is CASSLGSGETDTQYF.

This rearrangement joins TRBV7-9 to TRBJ1-4, with TRBD1 as a possible D gene (5 bases). The CDR3 consists of 15 residues. The V and J ends lost 3 bases and 5 bases respectively, with 13 bases between them. Looked up from germline, CDR1 is SEHNR and CDR2 is FQNEAQ (reference sequence). CDR3 sequence: CASSFGGEWNEKLFF. For the CDR3, the DNA is TGTGCCAGCAGCTTCGGGGGGGAATGGAATGAAAAACTGTTTTTT.

The gene calls are TRBV30 and TRBJ2-7, with 8 positions matching TRBD2. The V gene's germline CDR1 is GTSNPN and CDR2 SVGIG (reference sequence). This CDR3 has 14 amino acids. V dropped 5 bases and J dropped 2; count of bases not matched to a gene: 8. CDR3 protein: CAWDWGLGAYEQYF. The CDR3 nucleotides read TGTGCCTGGGATTGGGGACTAGGTGCCTACGAGCAGTACTTC.

This chain uses TRBV13 with TRBJ2-1; 12 nucleotides agree with TRBD2. J lost 5 bases, V lost 5 bases, and 13 bases had no gene match. This CDR3 is 18 amino acids long. CDR1 and CDR2 (germline): PRHDT, FYEKMQ (reference sequence). The CDR3 DNA reads TGTGCCAGCAGCCCGGGACTAGCGGGCCGAGGTCGGGACAATGAGCAGTTCTTC. Protein product: CASSPGLAGRGRDNEQFF.

The CDR3 bases are TGTGCCACCTCGACACGGGAGAGTAGCAATCAGCCCCAGCATTTT. Its translation is CATSTRESSNQPQHF. V and J are TRBV5-4 and TRBJ1-5; D not resolved. Trimming stripped 9 bases from V and 0 bases from J, with 16 bases between. The length of the CDR3 is 15 residues. The germline gives CDR1 SGHNT, CDR2 YYREEE (reference sequence). Filled out from reference TRBV5-4 and TRBJ1-5, the complete variable domain reads ETGVTQSPTHLIKTRGQQVTLRCSSQSGHNTVSWYQQALGQGPQFIFQYYREEENGRGNFPPRFSGLQFPNYSSELNVNALELDDSALYLCATSTRESSNQPQHFGDGTRLSIL.

V gene TRBV23-1 combines with J gene TRBJ1-5; TRBD1 is a possible D gene (5 bases). TRBV23-1 is flagged as an ORF with uncertain function. With 0 bases removed from V and 2 bases from J, the gap between germline ends came to 11 bases. CDR3 length equals 16 residues. The CDR3 protein is CASSQSSGARNQPQHF. Here the CDR3 DNA reads TGCGCCAGCAGTCAATCGAGCGGGGCACGCAATCAGCCCCAGCATTTT.

The chain has TRBV29-1 and TRBJ2-7, with TRBD1 identical over 8 bases. Germline CDR1 SQVTM, CDR2 ANQGSEA. The CDR3 totals 12 residues. The V and J ends lost 6 bases and 6 bases, in that order; junction bases with no gene match: 7. The CDR3 coding sequence is TGCAGCGTGGGGCAGGGGGCGTTCGAGCAGTACTTC. The encoded protein is CSVGQGAFEQYF.

The rearrangement joins TRBV4-1 to TRBJ2-1, with 9 bases matching TRBD2. The CDR3 is 17 amino acids. V lost 1 base to trimming and J lost 4 bases; unmatched junction nucleotides: 8. Germline assignment: CDR1 MGHRA and CDR2 YSYEKL. This CDR3 reads CASSQGLAGPFYNEQFF. CDR3 nucleotide sequence: TGCGCCAGCAGCCAAGGGCTAGCGGGACCCTTTTACAATGAGCAGTTCTTC.

This chain connects TRBV7-9 to TRBJ1-3, with 7 positions matching TRBD1. CDR3 length: 18 amino acids. In germline, CDR1 is SEHNR, CDR2 FQNEAQ (reference sequence). With V trimmed by 5 bases and J by 0 bases, 13 bases remained unmatched. The CDR3 nucleotides are TGTGCCAGCAGCCAAGACAGGGCCTTCCTCCACTCTGGAAACACCATATATTTT. Protein: CASSQDRAFLHSGNTIYF.

The V gene is TRBV5-1, the J gene TRBJ2-6; possibly TRBD1 for D (6 bases). V was pared by 2 bases and J by 0 bases, with 9 bases between. The CDR3 sequence is 16 residues long. Germline assignment: CDR1 SGHRS and CDR2 YFSETQ. The CDR3 sequence is CASSFMTGSGANVLTF. The CDR3 coding sequence is TGCGCCAGCAGCTTCATGACAGGCTCTGGGGCCAACGTCCTGACTTTC.

V gene TRBV7-2 combines with J gene TRBJ2-3; D gene unclear. CDR3 length: 13 amino acids. CDR1 and CDR2 from the germline V gene are SGHTA and FQGNSA. V was trimmed by 5 bases and J by 0 bases, leaving 6 bases between them. This chain's CDR3 is CASSTPSTDTQYF. The CDR3 coding sequence is TGTGCCAGCAGCACTCCTAGCACAGATACGCAGTATTTT.

This chain links TRBV6-5 with TRBJ2-7; 7 bases agree with TRBD1. Germline CDR1 reads MNHEY; CDR2 reads SVGAGI. The CDR3 length is 15 residues. V lost 3 bases to trimming and J lost 2 bases; unmatched junction nucleotides: 7. This chain's CDR3 is CASSYAQTGTYEQYF. CDR3 in DNA: TGTGCCAGCAGTTATGCCCAGACAGGGACCTACGAGCAGTACTTC.

This chain joins TRBV5-4 and TRBJ2-1; D gene ambiguous. Germline loops: CDR1 SGHNT, CDR2 YYREEE (reference sequence). The V end was cut by 2 bases, the J end by 10 bases, with 16 bases between. This CDR3 is built from 14 residues. This CDR3 is CASSFPPSDMEQFF. The CDR3 nucleotides are TGTGCCAGCAGCTTTCCCCCGAGCGATATGGAGCAGTTCTTC.